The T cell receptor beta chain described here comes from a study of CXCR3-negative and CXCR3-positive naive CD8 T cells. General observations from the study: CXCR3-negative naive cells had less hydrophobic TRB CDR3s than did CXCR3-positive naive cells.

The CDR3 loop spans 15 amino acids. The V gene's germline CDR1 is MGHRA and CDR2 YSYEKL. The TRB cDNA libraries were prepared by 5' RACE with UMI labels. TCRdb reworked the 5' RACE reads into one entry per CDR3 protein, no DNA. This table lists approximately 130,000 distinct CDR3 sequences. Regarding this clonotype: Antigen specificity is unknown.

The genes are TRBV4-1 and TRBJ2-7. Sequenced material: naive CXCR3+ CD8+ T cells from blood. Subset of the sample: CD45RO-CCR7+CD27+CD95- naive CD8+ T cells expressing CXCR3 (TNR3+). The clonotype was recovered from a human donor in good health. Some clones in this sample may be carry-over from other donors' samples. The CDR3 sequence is CASSQEPGNSYEQYF.